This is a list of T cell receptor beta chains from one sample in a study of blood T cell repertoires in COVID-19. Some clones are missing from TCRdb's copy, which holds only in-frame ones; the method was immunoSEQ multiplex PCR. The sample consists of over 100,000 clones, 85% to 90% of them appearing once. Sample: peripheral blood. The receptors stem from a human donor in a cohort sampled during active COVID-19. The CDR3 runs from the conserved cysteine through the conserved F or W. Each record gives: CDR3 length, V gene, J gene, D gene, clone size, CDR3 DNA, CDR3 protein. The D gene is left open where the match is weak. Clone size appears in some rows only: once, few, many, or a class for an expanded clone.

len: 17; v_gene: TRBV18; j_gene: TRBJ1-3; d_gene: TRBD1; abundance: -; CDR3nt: TGTGCCAGCTCACCACTTACAGGGGGTTTCTCTGGAAACACCATATATTTT; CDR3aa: CASSPLTGGFSGNTIYF
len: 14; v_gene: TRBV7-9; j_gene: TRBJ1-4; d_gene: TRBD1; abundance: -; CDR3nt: TGTGCCAGCAGCGGGACAGGGGGCCTAGAAAAACTGTTTTTT; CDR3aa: CASSGTGGLEKLFF
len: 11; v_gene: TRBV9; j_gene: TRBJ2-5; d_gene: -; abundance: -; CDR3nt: TGTGCCAGCAGCGCGGAGGAGACCCAGTACTTC; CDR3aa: CASSAEETQYF
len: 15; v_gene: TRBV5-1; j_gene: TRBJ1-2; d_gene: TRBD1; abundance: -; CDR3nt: TGCGCCAGCGGGACGACAGGGGCCAACTTCTATGGCTACACCTTC; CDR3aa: CASGTTGANFYGYTF
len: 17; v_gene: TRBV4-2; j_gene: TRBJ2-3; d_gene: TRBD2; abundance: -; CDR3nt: TGTGCCAGCAGCCAAATCTCCCTAGCGGGGGGCACAGATACGCAGTATTTT; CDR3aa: CASSQISLAGGTDTQYF
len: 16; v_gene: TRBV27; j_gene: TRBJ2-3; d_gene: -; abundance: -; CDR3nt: TGTGCCAGCAGTTGGTTCGCGGGAACCTACACAGATACGCAGTATTTT; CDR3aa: CASSWFAGTYTDTQYF
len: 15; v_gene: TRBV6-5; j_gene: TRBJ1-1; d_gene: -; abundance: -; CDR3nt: TGTGCCAGCAGAAGCGGGGGTATCGGGGGCACTGAAGCTTTCTTT; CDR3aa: CASRSGGIGGTEAFF
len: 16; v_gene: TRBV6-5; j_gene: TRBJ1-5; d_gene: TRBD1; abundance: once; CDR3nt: TGTGCCAGCAGTTCAACTTCAGGGGGCGCTGGCCAGCCCCAGCATTTT; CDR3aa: CASSSTSGGAGQPQHF
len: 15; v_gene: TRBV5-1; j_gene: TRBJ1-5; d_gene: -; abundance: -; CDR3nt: TGCGCCAGCAGCTTGGATGGGAGGGGTCATCAGCCCCAGCATTTT; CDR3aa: CASSLDGRGHQPQHF
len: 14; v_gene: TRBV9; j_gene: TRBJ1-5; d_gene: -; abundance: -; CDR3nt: TGTGCCAGCAGCGTAGAGGGGGGGAAAGAGCCCCAGCATTTT; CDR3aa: CASSVEGGKEPQHF
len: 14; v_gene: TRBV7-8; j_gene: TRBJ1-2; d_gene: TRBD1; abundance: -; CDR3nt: TGTGCCAGCAGCTCCAGACAGGGGATGGTGGGCTACACCTTC; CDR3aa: CASSSRQGMVGYTF
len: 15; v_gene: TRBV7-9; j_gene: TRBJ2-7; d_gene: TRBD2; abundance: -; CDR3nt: TGTGCCAGCAGCTTCGCTAGCGGGAGCTCCTACGAGCAGTACTTC; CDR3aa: CASSFASGSSYEQYF
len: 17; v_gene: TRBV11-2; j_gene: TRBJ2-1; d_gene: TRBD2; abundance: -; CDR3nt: TGTGCCAGCAGCCTGCTGGCACTAGCGTTCCGCCGGGGAGAGCAGTTCTTC; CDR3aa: CASSLLALAFRRGEQFF
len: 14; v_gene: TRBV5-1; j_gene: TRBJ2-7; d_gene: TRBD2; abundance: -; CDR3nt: TGCGCCAGCAGCTTGTCGGCTAGCGGGTACGAGCAGTACTTC; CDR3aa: CASSLSASGYEQYF
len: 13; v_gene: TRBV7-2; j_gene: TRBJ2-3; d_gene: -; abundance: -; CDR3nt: TGTGCCAGCAGCTTCGGGAGCACAGATACGCAGTATTTT; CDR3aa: CASSFGSTDTQYF
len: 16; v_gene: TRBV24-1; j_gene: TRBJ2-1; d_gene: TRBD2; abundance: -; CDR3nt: TGTGCCACCAGTGATTATAGCGGGAGGGCCGATAGAGAGCAGTTCTTC; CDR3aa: CATSDYSGRADREQFF
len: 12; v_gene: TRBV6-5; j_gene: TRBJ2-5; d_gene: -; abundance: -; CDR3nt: TGTGCCAGCAGTTCCTATCTGGAGACCCAGTACTTC; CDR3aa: CASSSYLETQYF
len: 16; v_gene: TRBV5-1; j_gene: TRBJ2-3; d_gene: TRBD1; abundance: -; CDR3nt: TGCGCCAGCAGCAAATCCGGGACAGGGGGCCTAGATACGCAGTATTTT; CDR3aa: CASSKSGTGGLDTQYF
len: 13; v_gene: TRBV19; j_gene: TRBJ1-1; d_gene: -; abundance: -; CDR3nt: TGTGCCAGTAGTGTACTGCGGAACACTGAAGCTTTCTTT; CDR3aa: CASSVLRNTEAFF
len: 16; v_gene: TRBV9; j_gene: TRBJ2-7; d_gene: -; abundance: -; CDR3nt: TGTGCCAGCAGCGTAGGCGCGGGGGCTGGGGCCTACGAGCAGTACTTC; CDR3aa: CASSVGAGAGAYEQYF
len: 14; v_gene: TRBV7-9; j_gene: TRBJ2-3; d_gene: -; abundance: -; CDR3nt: TGTGCCAGCAGCTTACAGGGAAGCACAGATACGCAGTATTTT; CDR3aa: CASSLQGSTDTQYF
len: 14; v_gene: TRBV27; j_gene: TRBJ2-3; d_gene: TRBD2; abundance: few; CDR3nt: TGTGCCAGCAGCCTAGCGGGAGGCACAGATACGCAGTATTTT; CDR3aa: CASSLAGGTDTQYF
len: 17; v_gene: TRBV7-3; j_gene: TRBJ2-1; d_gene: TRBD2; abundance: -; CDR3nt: TGTGCCAGCAGCTTAGTAGCGGGAGTGACGGTTTTCAATGAGCAGTTCTTC; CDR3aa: CASSLVAGVTVFNEQFF
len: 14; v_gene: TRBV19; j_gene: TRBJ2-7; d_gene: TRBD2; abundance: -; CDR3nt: TGTGCCAGTAGTTCCCTAGCGGGAGCCTACGAGCAGTACTTC; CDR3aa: CASSSLAGAYEQYF
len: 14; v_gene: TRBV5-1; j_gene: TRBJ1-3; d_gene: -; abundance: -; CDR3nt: TGCGCCAGCAGCCCTAGTGCCTCTGGAAACACCATATATTTT; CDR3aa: CASSPSASGNTIYF
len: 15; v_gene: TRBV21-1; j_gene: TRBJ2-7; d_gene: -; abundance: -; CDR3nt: TGTGCCAGCAGCAAACGAGACAGGGTATTCTACGAGCAGTACTTC; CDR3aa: CASSKRDRVFYEQYF
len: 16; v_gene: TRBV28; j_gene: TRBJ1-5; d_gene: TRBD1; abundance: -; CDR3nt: TGTGCCAGCAGTATACCCGCGACAGGGGCGAGGCAGCCCCAGCATTTT; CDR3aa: CASSIPATGARQPQHF
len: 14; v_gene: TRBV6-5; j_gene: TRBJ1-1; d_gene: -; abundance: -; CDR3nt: TGTGCCAGCAGTTCCCCGGGAATGAACACTGAAGCTTTCTTT; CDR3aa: CASSSPGMNTEAFF
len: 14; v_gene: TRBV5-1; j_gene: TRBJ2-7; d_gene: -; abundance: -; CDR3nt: TGCGCCAGCAGCACTGAGATTCCCTCCGCCGAGCAGTACTTC; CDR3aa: CASSTEIPSAEQYF
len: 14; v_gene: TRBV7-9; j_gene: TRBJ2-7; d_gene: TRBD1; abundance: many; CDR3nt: TGTGCCAGCAGCTCCGGGACAGGGTATCACGAGCAGTACTTC; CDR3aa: CASSSGTGYHEQYF
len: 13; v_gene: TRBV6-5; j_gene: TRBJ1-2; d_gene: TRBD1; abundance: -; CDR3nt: TGTGCCAGCAGACCCACAGGGGGTATGGGCTACACCTTC; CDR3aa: CASRPTGGMGYTF
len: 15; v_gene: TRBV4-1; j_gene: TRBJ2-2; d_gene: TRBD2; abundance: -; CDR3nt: TGCGCCAGCAGCCAACATGGACTAGACACCGGGGAGCTGTTTTTT; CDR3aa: CASSQHGLDTGELFF
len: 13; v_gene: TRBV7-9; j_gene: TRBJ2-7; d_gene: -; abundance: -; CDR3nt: TGTGCCAGCAGCGCGCCAGGGTTCCACGAGCAGTACTTC; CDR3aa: CASSAPGFHEQYF
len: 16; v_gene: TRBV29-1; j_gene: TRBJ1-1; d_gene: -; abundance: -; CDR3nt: TGCAGCGTTGAGGGAGGGTCGGTTTTCGGAGGCACTGAAGCTTTCTTT; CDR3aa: CSVEGGSVFGGTEAFF
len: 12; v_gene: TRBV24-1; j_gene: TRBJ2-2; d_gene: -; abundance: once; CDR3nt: TGTGCCACCAGTGATGCGACCGGGGAGCTGTTTTTT; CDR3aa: CATSDATGELFF
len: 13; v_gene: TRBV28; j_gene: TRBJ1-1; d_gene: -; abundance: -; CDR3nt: TGTGCCAGCAAGTCGGCGGAGAACACTGAAGCTTTCTTT; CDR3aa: CASKSAENTEAFF
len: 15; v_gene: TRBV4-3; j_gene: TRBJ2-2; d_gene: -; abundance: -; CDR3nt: TGCGCCAGCAGCCAAGATCACGACTTCCCCGGGGAGCTGTTTTTT; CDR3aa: CASSQDHDFPGELFF
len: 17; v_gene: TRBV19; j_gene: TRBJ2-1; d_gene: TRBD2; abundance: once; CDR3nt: TGTGCCAGTAGTACATCTAGCGGGGGGCCAAGGTACAATGAGCAGTTCTTC; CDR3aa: CASSTSSGGPRYNEQFF
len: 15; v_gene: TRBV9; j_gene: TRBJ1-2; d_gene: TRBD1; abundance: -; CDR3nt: TGTGCCAGCAGCGTAGATGGGGACAGGGTAGATGGCTACACCTTC; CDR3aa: CASSVDGDRVDGYTF
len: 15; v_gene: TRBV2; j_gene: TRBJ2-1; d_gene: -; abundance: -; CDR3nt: TGTGCCAGCAGTGAAGCGTCTAGCGTTAAGGATGAGCAGTTCTTC; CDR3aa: CASSEASSVKDEQFF
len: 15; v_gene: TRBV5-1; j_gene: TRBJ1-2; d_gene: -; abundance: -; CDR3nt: TGCGCCAGCAGCTTGGGTGCTGGGGGGAACTATGGCTACACCTTC; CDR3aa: CASSLGAGGNYGYTF
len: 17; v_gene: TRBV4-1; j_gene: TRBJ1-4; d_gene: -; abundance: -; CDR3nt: TGCGCCAGCAGCCCACAGGGAAGGGTTACAACTAATGAAAAACTGTTTTTT; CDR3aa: CASSPQGRVTTNEKLFF
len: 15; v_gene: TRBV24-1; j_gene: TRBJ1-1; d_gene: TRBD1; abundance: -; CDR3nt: TGTGCCACCAGTGATCCAAGACAGGGGGACACTGAAGCTTTCTTT; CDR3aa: CATSDPRQGDTEAFF
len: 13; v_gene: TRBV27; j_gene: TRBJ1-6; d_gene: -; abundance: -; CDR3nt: TGTGCCAGCAAAGGGGGAGTATTTTCACCCCTCCACTTT; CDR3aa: CASKGGVFSPLHF
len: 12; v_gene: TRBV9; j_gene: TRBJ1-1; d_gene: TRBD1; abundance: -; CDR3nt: TGTGCCAGCAGCGCAGGGGGGAGGGAAGCTTTCTTT; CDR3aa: CASSAGGREAFF
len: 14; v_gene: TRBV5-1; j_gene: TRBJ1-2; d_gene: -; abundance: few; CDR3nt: TGCGCCAGCAGCTTGGAAGGGGAAATGCATGGCTACACCTTC; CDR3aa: CASSLEGEMHGYTF
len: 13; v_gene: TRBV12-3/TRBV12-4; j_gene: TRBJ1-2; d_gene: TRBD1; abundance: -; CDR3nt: TGTGCCAGCAGTTTCCTTAAGACAGGGGGCTACACCTTC; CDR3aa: CASSFLKTGGYTF
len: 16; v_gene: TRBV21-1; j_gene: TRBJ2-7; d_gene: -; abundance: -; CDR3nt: TGTGCCAGCAGCGTAACGCGACAGGGGGCAACCTACGAGCAGTACTTC; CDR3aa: CASSVTRQGATYEQYF
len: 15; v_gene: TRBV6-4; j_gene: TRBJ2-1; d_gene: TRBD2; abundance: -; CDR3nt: TGTGCCAGCAGTGCTAGCGGGGGGTCTTACAATGAGCAGTTCTTC; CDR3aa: CASSASGGSYNEQFF
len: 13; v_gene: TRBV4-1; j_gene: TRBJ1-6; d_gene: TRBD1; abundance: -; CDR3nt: TGCGCCAGCAGCGGACAGGGTAATTCACCCCTCCACTTT; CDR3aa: CASSGQGNSPLHF
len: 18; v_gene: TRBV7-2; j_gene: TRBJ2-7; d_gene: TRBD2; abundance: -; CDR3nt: TGTGCCAGCAGCTTAATACCCGGTGCGAGCGGGAGCTCCTACGAGCAGTACTTC; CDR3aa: CASSLIPGASGSSYEQYF
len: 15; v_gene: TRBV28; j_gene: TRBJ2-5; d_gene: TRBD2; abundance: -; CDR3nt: TGTGCCACCACCGTGGGTAGCGGGCTCCAAGAGACCCAGTACTTC; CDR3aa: CATTVGSGLQETQYF
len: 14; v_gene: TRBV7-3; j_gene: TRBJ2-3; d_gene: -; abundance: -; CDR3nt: TGTGCCAGCAGCATAAGACAGGACACAGATACGCAGTATTTT; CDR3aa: CASSIRQDTDTQYF
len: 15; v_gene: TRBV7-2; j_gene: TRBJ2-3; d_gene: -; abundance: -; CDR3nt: TGTGCCAGCAGCTTATGGGGGCAAACCACAGATACGCAGTATTTT; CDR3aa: CASSLWGQTTDTQYF
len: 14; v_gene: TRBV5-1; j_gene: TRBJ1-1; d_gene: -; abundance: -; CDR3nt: TGCGCCAGCAGCTTGGGGCCAGGGTACACTGAAGCTTTCTTT; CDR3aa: CASSLGPGYTEAFF
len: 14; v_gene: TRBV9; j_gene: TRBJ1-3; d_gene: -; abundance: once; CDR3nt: TGTGCCAGCAGCGTCCGTGAGTCTGGAAACACCATATATTTT; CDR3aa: CASSVRESGNTIYF
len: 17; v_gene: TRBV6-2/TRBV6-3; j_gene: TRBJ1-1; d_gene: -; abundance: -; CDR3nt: TGTGCCAGCAGTTCGGCCCTTGGGGGGGGGCTGAACACTGAAGCTTTCTTT; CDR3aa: CASSSALGGGLNTEAFF
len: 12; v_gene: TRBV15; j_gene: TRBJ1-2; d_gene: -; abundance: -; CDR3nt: TGTGCCACCAGCAGCCACGGCTATGGCTACACCTTC; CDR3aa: CATSSHGYGYTF